This is a list of T cell receptor beta chains from one sample in a study of T cells in localized non-small cell lung cancer. Sequenced by immunoSEQ multiplex PCR; TCRdb stores in-frame clones only, minus some. The table has approximately 1,300 clones, 40% seen once. The sample consisted of lung tumor tissue, taken before any cancer treatment. The receptors were sampled from a woman aged 40-69 years with stage II squamous cell lung carcinoma. Both conserved end residues are trimmed from each CDR3. Each record gives: V gene, D gene, CDR3 protein. D genes are given only for firm matches.

v_gene: TRBV19
d_gene: .
CDR3aa: ASKAGSGNTIY

v_gene: TRBV28
d_gene: .
CDR3aa: ASSLRSNQPQH

v_gene: TRBV19
d_gene: TRBD2
CDR3aa: ASSKTSGSLETQY

v_gene: TRBV28
d_gene: TRBD2
CDR3aa: ASSFLSSGSGRSYNEQF

v_gene: TRBV7-1
d_gene: .
CDR3aa: ASRREDYNEQF

v_gene: TRBV18
d_gene: .
CDR3aa: ASSPVSTSHEQY

v_gene: TRBV6-8
d_gene: TRBD1
CDR3aa: ASGLGRDREF

v_gene: TRBV6-8
d_gene: .
CDR3aa: ASSYSMGSEAF

v_gene: TRBV6-8
d_gene: TRBD2
CDR3aa: ASSYRAGGSYEQY

v_gene: TRBV11-3
d_gene: TRBD2
CDR3aa: ASSLPTSGRARQF

v_gene: TRBV9
d_gene: TRBD1
CDR3aa: ASSVGDSYFSGNTIY

v_gene: TRBV9
d_gene: TRBD1
CDR3aa: ASSSQGQGADTQY

v_gene: TRBV14
d_gene: TRBD2
CDR3aa: ASSQSGRGPSETQY

v_gene: TRBV18
d_gene: .
CDR3aa: ASSPIRGYNEQF

v_gene: TRBV28
d_gene: TRBD1
CDR3aa: ASSLEGQGANEQY

v_gene: TRBV27
d_gene: .
CDR3aa: ASSLWTYDDEQF

v_gene: TRBV29-1
d_gene: .
CDR3aa: SFQAGGRSGEKLF

v_gene: TRBV19
d_gene: .
CDR3aa: ASSQFGQSSSYEQY

v_gene: TRBV19
d_gene: .
CDR3aa: ASSIRSGNTIY

v_gene: TRBV6-9
d_gene: .
CDR3aa: ASSSPREKLF

v_gene: TRBV30
d_gene: TRBD1
CDR3aa: AWSVHRGYQETQY

v_gene: TRBV7-2
d_gene: TRBD1
CDR3aa: ASNIRTGPNTEAF

v_gene: TRBV16
d_gene: .
CDR3aa: ASSQSLAEQY

v_gene: TRBV28
d_gene: TRBD2
CDR3aa: ASSSTSGKSF

v_gene: TRBV29-1
d_gene: .
CDR3aa: SDLGGPPGVYGYT

v_gene: TRBV29-1
d_gene: .
CDR3aa: SVLRGGDTEAF

v_gene: TRBV6-8
d_gene: TRBD1
CDR3aa: ASTTSEGAMNTEAF

v_gene: TRBV6-8
d_gene: TRBD2
CDR3aa: AIRPLADTGELF

v_gene: TRBV29-1
d_gene: TRBD2
CDR3aa: SVRLAGGGELF

v_gene: TRBV19
d_gene: .
CDR3aa: ASSLTWGEKLF

v_gene: TRBV6-8
d_gene: .
CDR3aa: ASSYSMLEQY

v_gene: TRBV19
d_gene: TRBD1
CDR3aa: ASSWNRGREKLF

v_gene: TRBV29-1
d_gene: TRBD1
CDR3aa: SVGRTGGGNTEAF

v_gene: TRBV11-3
d_gene: .
CDR3aa: ASRGMGTFTEAF

v_gene: TRBV4-1
d_gene: .
CDR3aa: ASSQDYGSHNEQF

v_gene: TRBV19
d_gene: .
CDR3aa: ASSIDIAVYNEQF

v_gene: TRBV29-1
d_gene: TRBD1
CDR3aa: SAPGQEYSYEQY

v_gene: TRBV29-1
d_gene: TRBD2
CDR3aa: SVRTGTSIYTQY

v_gene: TRBV16
d_gene: .
CDR3aa: ASSQFVEQF

v_gene: TRBV19
d_gene: .
CDR3aa: ASRLNTEAF

v_gene: TRBV23-1
d_gene: .
CDR3aa: ASSHREYNEQF